This T cell receptor (beta chain) was retrieved from a study of blood T cell repertoires in COVID-19. The wider study: Both acute and convalescent COVID-19 samples were obtained from the United States, Italy and Spain. The cDNA or gDNA used as material had been derived from T cells, B-cell-depleted T cells, or PBMCs.

The junction had 13 bases not matched to a gene; V was cut back by 4 bases and J by 1 base. Germline loops: CDR1 LGHNA, CDR2 YNFKEQ. The CDR3 totals 17 residues. The method was immunoSEQ multiplex PCR; TCRdb's version includes in-frame clones alone and lacks a portion of them. The sample holds 250,000 to 350,000 clones, 75% to 90% seen once. The Seattle site enrolled patients during active infection and followed them longitudinally. The specimen was peripheral blood. The rearrangement joins TRBV4-2 to TRBJ2-7; 7 positions match TRBD2. The TCR comes from a woman aged 50 to 65 with COVID-19, enrolled during active disease. The CDR3 protein is CASSRGEGLTLSYEQYF. The DNA of the CDR3 is TGTGCCAGCAGCCGAGGTGAGGGACTAACACTTTCCTACGAGCAGTACTTC.